Below, one T cell receptor beta chain is given with its context. The data derive from a study of blood T cell repertoires in COVID-19. Study-level information: Samples of COVID-19 (acute and convalescent) were obtained from the United States, Italy and Spain. PBMCs, B-cell-depleted T cells, or T cells were the source of the cDNA or gDNA that made up the material.

Germline trimming cut 5 bases from V and 1 base from J; bases unmatched to any gene: 22. The CDR3 contains 20 residues. Germline V CDR1 and CDR2: SNHLY, FYNNEI. Authors' methods: Reference gene primer amplification gave estimated nucleated cell counts. The table came from immunoSEQ multiplex PCR; TCRdb's copy has only in-frame clones and leaves some out. The DNA gave D and trimming, while V, J and clone size come from that table. Altogether around 270,000 clones are present, 84% being singletons, with the ten largest covering about 1.5%. The source is a woman aged 35 to 49 who had recovered from COVID-19. The J gene is TRBJ1-1, the V gene TRBV2; 7 nucleotides match TRBD1. Sequenced material: peripheral blood. The CDR3 protein is CASSKSNWTGPGFGNTEAFF. DNA for the CDR3: TGTGCCAGCAGTAAATCTAATTGGACAGGACCGGGTTTTGGGAACACTGAAGCTTTCTTT.